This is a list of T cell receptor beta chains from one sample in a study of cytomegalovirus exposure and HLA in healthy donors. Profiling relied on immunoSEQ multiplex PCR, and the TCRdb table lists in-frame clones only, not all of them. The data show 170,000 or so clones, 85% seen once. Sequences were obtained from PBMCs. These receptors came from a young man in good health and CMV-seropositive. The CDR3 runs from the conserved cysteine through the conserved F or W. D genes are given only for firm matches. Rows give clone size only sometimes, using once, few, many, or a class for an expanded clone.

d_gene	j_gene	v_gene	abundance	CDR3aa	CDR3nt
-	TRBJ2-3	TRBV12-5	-	CASGALGLSRRTDTQYF	TGTGCTAGTGGTGCCCTTGGACTATCTCGTCGTACAGATACGCAGTATTTT
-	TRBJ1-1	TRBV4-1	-	CASSLSAGLAIEAFF	TGCGCCAGCAGCCTGTCAGCAGGGCTCGCTATTGAAGCTTTCTTT
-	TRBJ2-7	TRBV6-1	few	CASSEAYRAYEQYF	TGTGCCAGCAGTGAAGCGTACAGGGCCTACGAGCAGTACTTC
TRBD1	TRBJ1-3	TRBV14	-	CASSPGQSSGNTIYF	TGTGCCAGCAGCCCGGGACAGAGCTCTGGAAACACCATATATTTT
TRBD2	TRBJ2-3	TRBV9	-	CASSGSGGGTDTQYF	TGTGCCAGCAGCGGATCCGGGGGGGGCACAGATACGCAGTATTTT
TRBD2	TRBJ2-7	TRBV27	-	CASNPGSGLAGGVGYEQYF	TGTGCCAGCAACCCAGGGTCGGGTCTAGCGGGAGGAGTGGGCTACGAGCAGTACTTC
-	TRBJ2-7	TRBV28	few	CASSLSAGISYEQYF	TGTGCCAGCAGTTTATCGGCAGGGATATCCTACGAGCAGTACTTC
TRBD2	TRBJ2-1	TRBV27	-	CASSGGLAGLTYNEQFF	TGTGCCAGCAGTGGAGGACTAGCCGGACTAACCTACAATGAGCAGTTCTTC
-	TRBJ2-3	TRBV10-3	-	CAISETDTDTQYF	TGTGCCATCAGTGAGACAGACACAGATACGCAGTATTTT
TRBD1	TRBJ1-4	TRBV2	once	CASTDPGQGSEKLFF	TGTGCCAGCACCGACCCGGGACAGGGGTCTGAAAAACTGTTTTTT
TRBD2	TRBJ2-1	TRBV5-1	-	CASSPGLADYNEQFF	TGCGCCAGCAGCCCGGGACTAGCGGATTACAATGAGCAGTTCTTC
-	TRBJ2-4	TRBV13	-	CASSSGGALIQYF	TGTGCCAGCAGCTCGGGTGGGGCACTGATTCAGTACTTC
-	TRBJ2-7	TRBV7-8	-	CASSPGERGRPEQYF	TGTGCCAGCAGCCCGGGGGAGAGGGGGCGCCCCGAGCAGTACTTC
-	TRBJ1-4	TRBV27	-	CASSFSGEKLFF	TGTGCCAGCAGTTTCTCGGGTGAAAAACTGTTTTTT
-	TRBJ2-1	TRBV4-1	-	CASSQRVSGRGVYNEQFF	TGCGCCAGCAGCCAAAGGGTTTCGGGCAGGGGGGTCTACAATGAGCAGTTCTTC
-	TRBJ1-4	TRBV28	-	CAAHKGDEKLFF	TGTGCCGCCCACAAGGGAGATGAAAAACTGTTTTTT
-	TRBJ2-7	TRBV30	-	CAWSVDSSYEQYF	TGTGCCTGGAGTGTAGACAGCTCCTACGAGCAGTACTTC